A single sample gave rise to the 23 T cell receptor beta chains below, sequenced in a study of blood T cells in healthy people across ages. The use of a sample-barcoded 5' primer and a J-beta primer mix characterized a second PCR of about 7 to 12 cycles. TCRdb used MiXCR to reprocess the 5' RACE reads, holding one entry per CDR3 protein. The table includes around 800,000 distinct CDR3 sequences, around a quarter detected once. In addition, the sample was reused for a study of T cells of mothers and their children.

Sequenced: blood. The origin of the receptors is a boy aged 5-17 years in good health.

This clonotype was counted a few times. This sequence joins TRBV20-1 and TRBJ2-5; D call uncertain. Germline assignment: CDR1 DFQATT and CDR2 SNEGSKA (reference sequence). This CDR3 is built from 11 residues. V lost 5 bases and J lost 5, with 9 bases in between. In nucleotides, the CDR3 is TGCAGTGCTGATCCCGGGGAGACCCAGTACTTC. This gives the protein CSADPGETQYF.

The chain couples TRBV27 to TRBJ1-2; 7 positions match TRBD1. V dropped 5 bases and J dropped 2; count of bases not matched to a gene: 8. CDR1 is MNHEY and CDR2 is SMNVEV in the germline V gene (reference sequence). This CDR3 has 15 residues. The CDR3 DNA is TGTGCCAGCAGTGTCCTCCCGGGACAGAACTATGGCTACACCTTC. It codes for CASSVLPGQNYGYTF.

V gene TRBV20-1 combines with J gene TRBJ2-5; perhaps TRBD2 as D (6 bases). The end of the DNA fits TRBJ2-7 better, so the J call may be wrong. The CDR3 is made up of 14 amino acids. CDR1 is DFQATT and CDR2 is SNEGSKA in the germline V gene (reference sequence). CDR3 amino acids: CSARGGGNSYEQYF. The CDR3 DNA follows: TGCAGTGCTAGAGGGGGAGGTAACTCCTACGAGCAGTACTTC.

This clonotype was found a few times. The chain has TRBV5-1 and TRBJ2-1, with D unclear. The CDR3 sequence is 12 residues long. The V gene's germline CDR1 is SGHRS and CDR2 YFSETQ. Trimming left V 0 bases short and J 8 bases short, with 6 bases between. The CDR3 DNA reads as TGCGCCAGCAGCTTGGGAAGGCATGAGCAGTTCTTC. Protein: CASSLGRHEQFF.

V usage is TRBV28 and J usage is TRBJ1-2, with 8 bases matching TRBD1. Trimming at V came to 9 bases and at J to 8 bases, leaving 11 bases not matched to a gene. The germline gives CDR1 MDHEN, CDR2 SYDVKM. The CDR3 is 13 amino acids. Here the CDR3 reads CASKEATGEGYTF. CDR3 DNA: TGTGCCAGTAAAGAAGCGACAGGGGAAGGCTACACCTTC.

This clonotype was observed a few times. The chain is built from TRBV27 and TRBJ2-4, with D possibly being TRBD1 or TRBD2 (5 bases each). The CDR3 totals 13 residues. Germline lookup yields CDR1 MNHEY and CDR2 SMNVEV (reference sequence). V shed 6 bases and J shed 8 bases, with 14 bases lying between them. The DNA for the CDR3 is TGTGCCAGCAGGGGGACGGCCTCAGACATTCAGTACTTC. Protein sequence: CASRGTASDIQYF.

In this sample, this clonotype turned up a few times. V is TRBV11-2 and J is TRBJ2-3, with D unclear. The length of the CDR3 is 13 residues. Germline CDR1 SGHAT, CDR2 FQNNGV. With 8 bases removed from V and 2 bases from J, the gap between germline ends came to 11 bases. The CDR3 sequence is CASGDSPTDTQYF. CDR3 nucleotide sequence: TGTGCCAGCGGGGATTCTCCCACAGATACGCAGTATTTT.

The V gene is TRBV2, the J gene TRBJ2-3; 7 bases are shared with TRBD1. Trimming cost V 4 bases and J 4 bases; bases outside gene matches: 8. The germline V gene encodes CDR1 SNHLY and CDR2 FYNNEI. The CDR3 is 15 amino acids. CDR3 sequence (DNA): TGTGCCAGCAGTGCCACCTGGACAGGCCCAGATACGCAGTATTTT. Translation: CASSATWTGPDTQYF.

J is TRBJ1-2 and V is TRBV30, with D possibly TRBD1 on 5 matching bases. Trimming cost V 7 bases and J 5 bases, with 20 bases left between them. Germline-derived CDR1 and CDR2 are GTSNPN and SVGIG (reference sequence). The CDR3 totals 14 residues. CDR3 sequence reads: CASTSPGGEYGYTF. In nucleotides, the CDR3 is TGTGCCTCCACTTCCCCGGGGGGGGAATATGGCTACACCTTC.

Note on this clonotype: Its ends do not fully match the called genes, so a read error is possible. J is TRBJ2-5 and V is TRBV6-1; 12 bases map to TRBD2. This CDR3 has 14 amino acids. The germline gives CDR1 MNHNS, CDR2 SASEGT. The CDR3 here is CASSETSGSNERFF. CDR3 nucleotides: TGTGCCAGCAGTGAGACTAGCGGGAGTAATGAGCGGTTCTTC.

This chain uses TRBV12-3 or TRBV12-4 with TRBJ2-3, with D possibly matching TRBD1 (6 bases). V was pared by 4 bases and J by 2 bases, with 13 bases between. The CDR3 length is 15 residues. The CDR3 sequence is CASSSRQVLTDTQYF. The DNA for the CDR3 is TGTGCCAGCAGTTCAAGACAGGTCCTCACAGATACGCAGTATTTT.

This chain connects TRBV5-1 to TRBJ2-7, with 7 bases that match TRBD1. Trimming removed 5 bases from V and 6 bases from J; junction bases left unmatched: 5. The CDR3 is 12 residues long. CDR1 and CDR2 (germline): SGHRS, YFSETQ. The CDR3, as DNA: TGCGCCAGCAGTTTGACAGGGACCGAGCAGTACTTC. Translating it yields CASSLTGTEQYF.

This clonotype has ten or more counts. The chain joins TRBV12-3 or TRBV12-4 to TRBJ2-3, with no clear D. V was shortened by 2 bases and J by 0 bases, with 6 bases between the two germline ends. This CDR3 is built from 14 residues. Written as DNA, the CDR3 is TGTGCCAGCAGTTTACTCGGGAGCACAGATACGCAGTATTTT. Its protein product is CASSLLGSTDTQYF.

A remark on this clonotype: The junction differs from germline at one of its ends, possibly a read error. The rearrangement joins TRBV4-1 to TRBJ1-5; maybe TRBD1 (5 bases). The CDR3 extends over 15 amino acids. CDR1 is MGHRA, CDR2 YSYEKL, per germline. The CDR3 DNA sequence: TGCGCCAGCAGCGCCTACCAGGGAAACAATCAGGCCCAGCATTTT. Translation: CASSAYQGNNQAQHF.

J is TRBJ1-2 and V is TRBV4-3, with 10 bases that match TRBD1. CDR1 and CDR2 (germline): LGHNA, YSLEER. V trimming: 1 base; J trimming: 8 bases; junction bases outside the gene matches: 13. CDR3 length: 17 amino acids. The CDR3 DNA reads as TGCGCCAGCAGCCAAGGCCCCAGTGACAGGGGGCTGGAGGGCTACACCTTC. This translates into CASSQGPSDRGLEGYTF.

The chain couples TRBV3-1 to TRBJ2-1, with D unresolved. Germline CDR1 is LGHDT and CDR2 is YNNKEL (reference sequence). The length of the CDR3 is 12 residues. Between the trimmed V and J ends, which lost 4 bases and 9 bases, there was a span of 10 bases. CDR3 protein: CASSPGRAEQFF. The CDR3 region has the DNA TGTGCCAGCAGCCCCGGGCGAGCTGAGCAGTTCTTC.

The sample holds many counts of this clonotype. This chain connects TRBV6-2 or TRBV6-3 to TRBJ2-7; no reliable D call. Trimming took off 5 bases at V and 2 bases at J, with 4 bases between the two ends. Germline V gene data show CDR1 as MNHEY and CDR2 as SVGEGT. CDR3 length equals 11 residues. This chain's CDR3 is CASSRAYEQYF. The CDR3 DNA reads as TGTGCCAGCAGTCGGGCCTACGAGCAGTACTTC.

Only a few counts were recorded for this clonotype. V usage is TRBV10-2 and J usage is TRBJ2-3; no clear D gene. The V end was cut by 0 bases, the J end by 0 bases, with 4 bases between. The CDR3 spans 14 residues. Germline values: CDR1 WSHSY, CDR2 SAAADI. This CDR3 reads CASSESGSTDTQYF. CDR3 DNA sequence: TGCGCCAGCAGTGAGTCCGGCAGCACAGATACGCAGTATTTT.

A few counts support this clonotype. The CDR3 DNA reads as TGCGCCAGCAGCGGGGGAGGGACAGGACAAGAGACCCAGTACTTC. Amino acid sequence: CASSGGGTGQETQYF. This chain joins TRBV5-1 and TRBJ2-5, with a possible D match to TRBD1 (8 bases). The CDR3 extends over 15 amino acids. Germline CDR1 reads SGHRS; CDR2 reads YFSETQ. Trimming removed 4 bases at V and 2 bases at J, with 15 bases between.

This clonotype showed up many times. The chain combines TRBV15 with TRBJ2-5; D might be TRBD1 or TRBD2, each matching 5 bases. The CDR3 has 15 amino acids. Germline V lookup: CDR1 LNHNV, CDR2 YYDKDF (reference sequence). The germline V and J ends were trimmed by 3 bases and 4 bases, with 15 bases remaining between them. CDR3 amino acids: CATSRDPGPPETQYF. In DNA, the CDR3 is TGTGCCACCAGCAGGGACCCGGGACCACCAGAGACCCAGTACTTC.

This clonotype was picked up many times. The CDR3 DNA reads TGTGCCAGCAGTTACAGGGGCAATGAGCAGTTCTTC. Encoded protein: CASSYRGNEQFF. This chain links TRBV6-6 with TRBJ2-1; D possibly corresponds to TRBD1 (5 bases). From germline, CDR1 is MNHNY and CDR2 SVGAGI (reference sequence). With 2 bases removed from V and 6 bases from J, the gap between germline ends came to 5 bases. The CDR3 extends over 12 amino acids.

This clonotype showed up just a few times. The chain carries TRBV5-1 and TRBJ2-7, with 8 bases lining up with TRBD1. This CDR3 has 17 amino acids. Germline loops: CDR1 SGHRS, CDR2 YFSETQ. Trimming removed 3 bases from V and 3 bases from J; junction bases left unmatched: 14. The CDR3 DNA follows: TGCGCCAGCAGCTCGGGGACGAGGGACAGGCCCTACTACGAGCAGTACTTC. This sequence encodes CASSSGTRDRPYYEQYF.

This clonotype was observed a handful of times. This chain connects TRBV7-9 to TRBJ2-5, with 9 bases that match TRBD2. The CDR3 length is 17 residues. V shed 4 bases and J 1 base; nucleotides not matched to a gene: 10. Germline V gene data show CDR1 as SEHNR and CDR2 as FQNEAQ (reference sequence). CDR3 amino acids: CASSSSIAGDIQETQYF. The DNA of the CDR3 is TGTGCCAGCAGCTCCTCAATAGCGGGGGACATCCAAGAGACCCAGTACTTC.